A selection of T cell receptor beta chains follows, all from one sample in a study of blood T cell repertoires in COVID-19. TCRdb keeps only in-frame clones here, not all; method: immunoSEQ multiplex PCR. The sample includes more than 85,000 clones, about 91% seen only once; the top ten take about 1.9%. The sample taken for sequencing was peripheral blood. The receptor set was obtained from a man between 45 and 60 years old with COVID-19, enrolled during active disease. CDR3s include the opening cysteine and the closing phenylalanine or tryptophan. A D gene is named only where the DNA matches it firmly. Clone size appears in some rows only: once, few, many, or a class for an expanded clone.

D	size	V	J	CDR3	DNA
TRBD1	.	TRBV7-6	TRBJ1-6	CASSLEGAESPLHF	TGTGCCAGCAGCTTAGAGGGGGCGGAATCACCCCTCCACTTT
.	once	TRBV6-1	TRBJ1-2	CASNTPVTGDGYTF	TGTGCCAGCAACACCCCAGTCACCGGGGATGGCTACACCTTC
TRBD1	.	TRBV5-1	TRBJ1-6	CASSFLQGRSSPLHF	TGCGCCAGCAGCTTCCTACAGGGGAGGAGTTCACCCCTCCACTTT
TRBD1	.	TRBV19	TRBJ1-5	CASSIYRGRNQPQHF	TGTGCCAGTAGTATTTATAGGGGGCGCAATCAGCCCCAGCATTTT
.	.	TRBV19	TRBJ1-1	CASSIGIANTEAFF	TGTGCCAGTAGTATCGGTATAGCGAACACTGAAGCTTTCTTT
.	.	TRBV30	TRBJ2-7	CACGRVREQYF	TGTGCCTGCGGCAGGGTGCGCGAGCAGTACTTC
.	.	TRBV10-2	TRBJ1-2	CASSETGYGYTF	TGCGCCAGCAGTGAAACCGGCTATGGCTACACCTTC
TRBD1	.	TRBV4-2	TRBJ1-2	CASSQIGTGDGYTF	TGTGCCAGCAGCCAGATCGGGACAGGGGATGGCTACACCTTC
.	.	TRBV18	TRBJ1-5	CASSPGADQPQHF	TGTGCCAGCTCACCAGGGGCGGATCAGCCCCAGCATTTT
TRBD1	.	TRBV7-2	TRBJ1-6	CASSSRDRGSPLHF	TGTGCCAGCAGCTCCCGGGACAGGGGATCACCCCTCCACTTT
TRBD1	.	TRBV15	TRBJ1-4	CATSRGRTGGKEKLFF	TGTGCCACCAGCAGGGGAAGGACAGGTGGTAAGGAAAAACTGTTTTTT
.	.	TRBV30	TRBJ1-2	CAWNREYGYTF	TGTGCCTGGAATCGGGAATATGGCTACACCTTC
.	.	TRBV11-3	TRBJ1-1	CASSPGGGMNTEAFF	TGTGCCAGCAGCCCCGGGGGGGGAATGAACACTGAAGCTTTCTTT
.	.	TRBV18	TRBJ2-6	CASSPREAGANVLTF	TGTGCCAGCTCACCCAGGGAAGCCGGGGCCAACGTCCTGACTTTC
.	.	TRBV12-3/TRBV12-4	TRBJ2-5	CASSLLRRETQYF	TGTGCCAGCAGTTTGTTGAGAAGAGAGACCCAGTACTTC
.	.	TRBV9	TRBJ2-2	CASSSIAGNTGELFF	TGTGCCAGCAGCTCCATCGCGGGGAACACCGGGGAGCTGTTTTTT
.	.	TRBV5-1	TRBJ1-2	CASSSRGNYGYTF	TGCGCCAGCAGCTCGCGGGGGAACTATGGCTACACCTTC
TRBD2	.	TRBV10-3	TRBJ2-3	CAIRSEVAGTDTQYF	TGTGCCATCAGGAGTGAGGTAGCGGGGACAGATACGCAGTATTTT
.	.	TRBV6-5	TRBJ2-7	CASSPQGFLYEQYF	TGTGCCAGCAGTCCCCAGGGATTTCTCTACGAGCAGTACTTC
.	.	TRBV27	TRBJ1-4	CASSLRYGRGSLSTNEKLFF	TGTGCCAGCAGTTTAAGATATGGCAGGGGCTCGTTGTCTACTAATGAAAAACTGTTTTTT
.	.	TRBV6-5	TRBJ1-3	CASSYSAGSGNTIYF	TGTGCCAGCAGTTACTCTGCGGGATCTGGAAACACCATATATTTT
.	.	TRBV28	TRBJ1-6	CASSLLDSRRNLHF	TGTGCCAGCAGTCTCCTGGACAGCCGGAGAAACCTCCACTTT
TRBD1	.	TRBV11-1	TRBJ1-6	CASSPRTGQNSPLHF	TGTGCCAGCAGCCCCAGGACAGGGCAGAATTCACCCCTCCACTTT
TRBD1	once	TRBV5-1	TRBJ1-6	CASSLRTGRGSPLHF	TGCGCCAGCAGCTTGCGGACAGGGAGGGGATCACCCCTCCACTTT
.	.	TRBV23-1	TRBJ2-2	CASSQTAGELFF	TGCGCCAGCAGTCAGACAGCCGGGGAGCTGTTTTTT
TRBD2	.	TRBV5-1	TRBJ2-1	CASSLAPSGGASYNEQFF	TGCGCCAGCAGCTTGGCTCCTAGCGGGGGGGCGTCCTACAATGAGCAGTTCTTC
.	.	TRBV28	TRBJ1-1	CAHRRRGLNTEAFF	TGTGCCCATCGACGGCGGGGCTTGAACACTGAAGCTTTCTTT
.	once	TRBV7-9	TRBJ2-7	CASSLKPALGVSYEQYF	TGTGCCAGCAGCTTAAAGCCCGCTCTCGGGGTCTCCTACGAGCAGTACTTC
.	.	TRBV15	TRBJ2-7	CATSNSGTLSPQYF	TGTGCCACCAGCAATTCCGGGACACTATCCCCGCAGTACTTC
.	once	TRBV6-5	TRBJ2-7	CASSLSVTYEQYF	TGTGCCAGCAGTCTTTCTGTTACCTACGAGCAGTACTTC
TRBD1	.	TRBV5-1	TRBJ2-7	CASSLDRTYEQYF	TGCGCCAGCAGCCTGGACAGGACCTACGAGCAGTACTTC
.	.	TRBV14	TRBJ1-3	CASSLTFSGNTIYF	TGTGCCAGCAGCCTGACATTTTCTGGAAACACCATATATTTT
.	.	TRBV11-2	TRBJ1-2	CASSRSYGQEGGYTF	TGTGCCAGCAGCAGAAGCTACGGACAAGAAGGTGGCTACACCTTC
.	.	TRBV30	TRBJ1-1	CARGRANTEAFF	TGTGCCCGGGGGCGGGCTAACACTGAAGCTTTCTTT